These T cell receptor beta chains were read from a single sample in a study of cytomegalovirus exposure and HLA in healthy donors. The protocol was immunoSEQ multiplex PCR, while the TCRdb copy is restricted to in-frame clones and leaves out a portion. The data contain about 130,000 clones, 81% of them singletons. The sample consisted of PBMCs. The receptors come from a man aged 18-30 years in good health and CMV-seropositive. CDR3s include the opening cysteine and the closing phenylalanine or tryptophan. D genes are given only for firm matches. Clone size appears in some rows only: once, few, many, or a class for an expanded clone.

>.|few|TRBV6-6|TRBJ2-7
CASSPSSSYEQYF
TGTGCCAGCAGCCCTTCGAGCTCCTACGAGCAGTACTTC
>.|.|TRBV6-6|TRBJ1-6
CASRTANYNSPLHF
TGTGCCAGCAGGACAGCAAACTATAATTCACCCCTCCACTTT
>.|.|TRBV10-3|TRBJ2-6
CAISESTESGANVLTF
TGTGCCATCAGTGAGTCGACTGAGTCTGGGGCCAACGTCCTGACTTTC
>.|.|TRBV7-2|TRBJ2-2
CASSLIAAPGELFF
TGTGCCAGCAGCTTAATAGCCGCCCCCGGGGAGCTGTTTTTT
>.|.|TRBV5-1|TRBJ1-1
CASSSPSVNTEAFF
TGCGCCAGCAGCTCGCCCTCGGTAAACACTGAAGCTTTCTTT
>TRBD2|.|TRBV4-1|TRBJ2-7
CASSQDHGLAGEQYF
TGCGCCAGCAGCCAAGATCATGGACTAGCCGGCGAGCAGTACTTC
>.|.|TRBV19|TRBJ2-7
CASSSRPWGDGEQYF
TGTGCCAGTAGTAGCCGCCCGTGGGGGGACGGTGAGCAGTACTTC
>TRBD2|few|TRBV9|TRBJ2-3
CASSVGPRGRAEKTQYF
TGTGCCAGCAGCGTAGGCCCCCGCGGGAGGGCCGAGAAGACGCAGTATTTT
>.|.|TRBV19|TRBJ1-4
CASSIDRGYRSEKLFF
TGTGCCAGTAGTATAGATCGAGGCTACCGGTCTGAAAAACTGTTTTTT
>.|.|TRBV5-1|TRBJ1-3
CASSLETVSGNTIYF
TGCGCCAGCAGCTTGGAGACAGTCTCTGGAAACACCATATATTTT
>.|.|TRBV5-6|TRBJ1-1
CASSLGAAEAFF
TGTGCCAGCAGCTTGGGGGCCGCTGAAGCTTTCTTT
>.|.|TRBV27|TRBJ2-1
CASSLLGRGYEQFF
TGTGCCAGCAGTTTATTAGGCAGGGGTTATGAGCAGTTCTTC
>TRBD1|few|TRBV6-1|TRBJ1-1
CASSVQGTSGTEAFF
TGTGCCAGCAGTGTACAGGGGACGAGCGGCACTGAAGCTTTCTTT
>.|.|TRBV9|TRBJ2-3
CASSVVGAADTQYF
TGTGCCAGCAGCGTAGTTGGGGCGGCAGATACGCAGTATTTT
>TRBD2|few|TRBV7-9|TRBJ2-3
CASSPSGRSTDTQYF
TGTGCCAGCAGCCCGAGCGGGAGGTCCACAGATACGCAGTATTTT
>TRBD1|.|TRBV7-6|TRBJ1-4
CASSSGQGREKLFF
TGTGCCAGCAGCTCAGGACAGGGCCGTGAAAAACTGTTTTTT
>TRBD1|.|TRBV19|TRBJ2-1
CASSIGQGRGQFF
TGTGCCAGTAGTATAGGACAGGGAAGGGGGCAGTTCTTC
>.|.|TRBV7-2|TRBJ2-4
CASSPTRGKNIQYF
TGTGCCAGCAGCCCAACCAGAGGCAAAAACATTCAGTACTTC
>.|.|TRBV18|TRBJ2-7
CASSPRGGGAEQYF
TGTGCCAGCTCACCACGAGGCGGGGGCGCCGAGCAGTACTTC
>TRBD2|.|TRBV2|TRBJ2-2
CASTGTSAATGELFF
TGTGCCAGCACCGGGACTAGCGCGGCCACCGGGGAGCTGTTTTTT
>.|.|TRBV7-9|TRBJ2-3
CASGPGMNTQYF
TGTGCCAGCGGTCCCGGGATGAATACGCAGTATTTT
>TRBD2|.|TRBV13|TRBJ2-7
CASSSPPGLAVEGEQYF
TGTGCCAGCAGCTCGCCCCCGGGACTAGCGGTCGAAGGGGAGCAGTACTTC
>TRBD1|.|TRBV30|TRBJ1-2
CAWSVRTGTGYYGYTF
TGTGCCTGGAGTGTACGGACAGGGACGGGGTACTATGGCTACACCTTC
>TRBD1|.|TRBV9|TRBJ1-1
CASSPTGTVHLNTEAFF
TGTGCCAGCAGCCCCACGGGGACAGTCCACCTTAACACTGAAGCTTTCTTT
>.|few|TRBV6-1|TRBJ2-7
CASSFTVLYEQYF
TGTGCCAGCAGTTTTACTGTCCTTTACGAGCAGTACTTC
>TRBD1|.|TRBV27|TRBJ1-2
CASRKILNRGGYGYTF
TGTGCCAGCAGGAAGATATTAAACAGGGGTGGCTATGGCTACACCTTC
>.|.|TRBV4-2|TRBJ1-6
CASSQDPGSYNSPLHF
TGTGCCAGCAGCCAAGATCCGGGTTCCTATAATTCACCCCTCCACTTT
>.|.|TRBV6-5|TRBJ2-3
CATRSSRTDTQYF
TGTGCCACTCGGTCGTCGCGCACAGATACGCAGTATTTT
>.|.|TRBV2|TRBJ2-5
CASGGSRETQYF
TGTGCCTCGGGGGGCAGTCGGGAGACCCAGTACTTC
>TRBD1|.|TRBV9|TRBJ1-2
CASSAGQGIAHTF
TGTGCCAGCAGCGCGGGACAGGGTATTGCACACACCTTC
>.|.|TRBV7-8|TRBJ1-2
CASSLGARGNYGYTF
TGTGCCAGCAGCTTAGGGGCCCGGGGTAACTATGGCTACACCTTC
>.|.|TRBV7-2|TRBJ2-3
CASSLDPSTDTQYF
TGTGCCAGCAGCTTAGATCCTAGCACAGATACGCAGTATTTT
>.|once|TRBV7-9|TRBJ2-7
CASSPSPAGLGGYEQYF
TGTGCCAGCAGCCCTTCCCCGGCGGGCCTGGGGGGCTACGAGCAGTACTTC
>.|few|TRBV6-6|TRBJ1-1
CASSFLRDGGEAFF
TGTGCCAGCAGTTTCCTTCGGGACGGGGGTGAAGCTTTCTTT
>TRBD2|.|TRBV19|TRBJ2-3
CASRGSRLAGGTDTQYF
TGTGCCAGTAGGGGGTCGAGACTAGCGGGAGGGACAGATACGCAGTATTTT
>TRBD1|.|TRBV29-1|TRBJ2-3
CSVVGSRDRITDTQYF
TGCAGCGTTGTCGGCTCACGGGACAGGATCACAGATACGCAGTATTTT
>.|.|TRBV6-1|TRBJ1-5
CTSSSRGNQPQHF
TGTACCAGCAGTTCCCGGGGGAATCAGCCCCAGCATTTT
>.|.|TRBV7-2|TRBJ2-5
CASSLRSGPPEETQYF
TGTGCCAGCAGCTTACGGAGCGGTCCCCCAGAGGAGACCCAGTACTTC
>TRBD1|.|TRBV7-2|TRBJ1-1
CASSFSGGRKNTEAFF
TGTGCCAGCAGCTTCTCAGGGGGCAGGAAGAACACTGAAGCTTTCTTT
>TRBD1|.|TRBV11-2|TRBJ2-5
CASSLQGTEEETQYF
TGTGCCAGCAGCCTACAAGGGACAGAAGAAGAGACCCAGTACTTC